This TCR beta chain originates from a study of naive and memory T cell subsets. Cells stained for CD3, CD4, CD8, CD45RA and CD27 were sorted into four subsets. The CDR3 has 14 residues. Germline assignment: CDR1 KGHDR and CDR2 SFDVKD. V lost 9 bases, J lost 9 bases, and 7 bases stayed unmatched. Whole-study results and caveats: In CD4 and CD8 cells, diversity dropped from naive through EMRA.

An equimolar mix of two oligonucleotides served as the beta constant-region primer for TRBC1 and TRBC2. A 12-nucleotide UMI and the SP2 primer were added to the cDNA 3' end by oligonucleotide ligation. TCRdb ran MiXCR on the UMI-ligation and nested PCR reads and lists one entry per CDR3 protein. This sample has approximately 89,000 distinct CDR3 sequences, with 7% found just once. The table lists this clonotype with many counts. Its antigen is undetermined. The specimen was central memory CD4+ T cells from blood. This receptor was taken from a human donor in good health. V gene TRBV24-1 combines with J gene TRBJ2-1, with 13 nucleotides matching TRBD2. CDR3 protein: CATAGLAGVSEQFF. Written as DNA, the CDR3 is TGTGCCACCGCTGGACTAGCGGGAGTTAGTGAGCAGTTCTTC.